This paragraph covers one T cell receptor (beta chain) sequence. What it recognizes is unknown. This sample stems from a study of radiation and T cells in renal cell carcinoma. This sample's time point: baseline pretreatment blood. The sample's treatment: 15 Gy SBRT to primary tumor, nephrectomy 4 weeks later. Radiation-treated patients gave blood at baseline, week 2 and week 4. Clear cell pathology was present in this patient's renal cell carcinoma. This CDR3 is 13 amino acids long. CDR1 and CDR2 (germline): SQVTM, ANQGSEA. Study results and limitations: In blood, top tumor clones expanded by 2 weeks, shrinking by 4. Baseline intratumoral clonotype presence is unknown without pretreatment biopsies.

Sequencing was performed with immunoSEQ multiplex PCR; in TCRdb, only in-frame clones are kept and a portion is missing. The table records over 120,000 clones, approximately 91% of them present only once. This receptor was identified in a woman in her forties or fifties with renal cell carcinoma. The V gene is TRBV29-1, the J gene TRBJ2-3, with TRBD2 identical over 8 bases. Sequenced material: blood, taken from a patient whose treatment included radiotherapy and nephrectomy. CDR3 sequence: CSLGTRNTDTQYF. For the CDR3, the DNA is TGCAGTCTGGGGACTAGAAACACAGATACGCAGTATTTT.